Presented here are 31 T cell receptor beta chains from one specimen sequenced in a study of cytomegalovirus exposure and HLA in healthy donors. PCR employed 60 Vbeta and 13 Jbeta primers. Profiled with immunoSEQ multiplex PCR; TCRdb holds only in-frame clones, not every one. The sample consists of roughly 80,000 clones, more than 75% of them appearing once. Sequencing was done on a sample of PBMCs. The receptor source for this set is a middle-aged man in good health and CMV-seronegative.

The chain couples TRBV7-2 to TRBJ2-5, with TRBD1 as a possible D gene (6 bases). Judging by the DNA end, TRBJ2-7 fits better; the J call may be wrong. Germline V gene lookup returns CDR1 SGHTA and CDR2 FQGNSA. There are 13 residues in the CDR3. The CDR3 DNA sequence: TGTGCCAGCAGGATGGACAGCTCCTACGAGCAGTACTTC. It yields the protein CASRMDSSYEQYF.

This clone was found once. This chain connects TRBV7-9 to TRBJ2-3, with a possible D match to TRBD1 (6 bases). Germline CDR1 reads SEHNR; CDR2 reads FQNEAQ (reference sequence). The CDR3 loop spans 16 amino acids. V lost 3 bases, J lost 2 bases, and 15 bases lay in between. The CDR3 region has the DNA TGTGCCAGCAGCTTCGCCCCGGGACAAAACACAGATACGCAGTATTTT. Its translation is CASSFAPGQNTDTQYF.

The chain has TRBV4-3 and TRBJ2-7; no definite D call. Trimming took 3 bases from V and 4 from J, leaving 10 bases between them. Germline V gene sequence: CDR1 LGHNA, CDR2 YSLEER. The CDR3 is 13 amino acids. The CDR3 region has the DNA TGCGCCAGCAGCCAGGCCCGCGGTTACGAGCAGTACTTC. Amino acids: CASSQARGYEQYF.

CDR3 sequence: CASSLRGLTEAFF. The CDR3 nucleotides are TGTGCCAGCAGTCTGAGGGGGCTCACTGAAGCTTTCTTT. The chain carries TRBV6-5 and TRBJ1-1; 7 nucleotides agree with TRBD1. Trimming removed 5 bases from V and 4 bases from J; junction bases left unmatched: 4. CDR3 length: 13 amino acids. Per the germline V gene, CDR1 is MNHEY and CDR2 is SVGAGI.

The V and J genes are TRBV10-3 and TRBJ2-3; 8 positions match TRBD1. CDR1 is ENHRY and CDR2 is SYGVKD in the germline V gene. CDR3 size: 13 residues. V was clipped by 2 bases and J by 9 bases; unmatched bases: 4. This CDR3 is CAISEGQGNTQYF. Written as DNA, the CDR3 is TGTGCCATCAGTGAGGGACAGGGTAACACGCAGTATTTT.

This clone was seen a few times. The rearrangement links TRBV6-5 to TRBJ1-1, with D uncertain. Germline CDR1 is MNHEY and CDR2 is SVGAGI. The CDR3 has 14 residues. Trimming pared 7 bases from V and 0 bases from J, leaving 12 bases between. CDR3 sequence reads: CASNKGDMNTEAFF. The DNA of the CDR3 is TGTGCCAGCAATAAGGGAGATATGAACACTGAAGCTTTCTTT.

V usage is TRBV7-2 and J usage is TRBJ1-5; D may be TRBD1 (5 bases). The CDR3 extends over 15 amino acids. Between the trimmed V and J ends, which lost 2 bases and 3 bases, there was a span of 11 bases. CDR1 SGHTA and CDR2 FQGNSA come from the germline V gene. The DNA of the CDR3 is TGTGCCAGCAGCTTAAAGACAGCCAACAATCAGCCCCAGCATTTT. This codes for CASSLKTANNQPQHF. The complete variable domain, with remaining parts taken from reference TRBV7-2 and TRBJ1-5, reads GAGVSQSPSNKVTEKGKDVELRCDPISGHTALYWYRQSLGQGLEFLIYFQGNSAPDKSGLPSDRFSAERTGGSVSTLTIQRTQQEDSAVYLCASSLKTANNQPQHFGDGTRLSIL.

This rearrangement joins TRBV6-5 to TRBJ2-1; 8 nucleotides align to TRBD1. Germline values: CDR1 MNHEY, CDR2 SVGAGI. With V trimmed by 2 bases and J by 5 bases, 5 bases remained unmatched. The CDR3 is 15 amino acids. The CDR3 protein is CASSYSRGHHNEQFF. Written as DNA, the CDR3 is TGTGCCAGCAGTTACAGCAGGGGGCACCACAATGAGCAGTTCTTC.

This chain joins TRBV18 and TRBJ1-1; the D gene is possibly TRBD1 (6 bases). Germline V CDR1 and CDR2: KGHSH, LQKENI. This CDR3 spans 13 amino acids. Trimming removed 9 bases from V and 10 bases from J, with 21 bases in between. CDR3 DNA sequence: TGTGCCAGTGGTCAGGGGCCTGAGGTAGGAGCTTTCTTT. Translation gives CASGQGPEVGAFF.

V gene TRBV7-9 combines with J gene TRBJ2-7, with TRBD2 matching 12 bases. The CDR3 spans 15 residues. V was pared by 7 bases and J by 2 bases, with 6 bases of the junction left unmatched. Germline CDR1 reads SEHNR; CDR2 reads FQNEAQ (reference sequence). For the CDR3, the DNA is TGTGCCAGCACCCCAGGACTAGCGGGGACCTACGAGCAGTACTTC. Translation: CASTPGLAGTYEQYF.

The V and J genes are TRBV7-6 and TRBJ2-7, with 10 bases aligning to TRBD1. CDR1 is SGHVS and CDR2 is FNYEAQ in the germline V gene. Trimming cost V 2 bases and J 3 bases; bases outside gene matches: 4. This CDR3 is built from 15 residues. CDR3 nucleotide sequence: TGTGCCAGCAGCTTACGACAGGGGGCAAGCTACGAGCAGTACTTC. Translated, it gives CASSLRQGASYEQYF.

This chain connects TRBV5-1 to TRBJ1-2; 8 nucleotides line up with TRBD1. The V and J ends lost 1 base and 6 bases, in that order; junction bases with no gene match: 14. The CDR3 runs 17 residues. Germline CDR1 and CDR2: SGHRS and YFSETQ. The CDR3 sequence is CASSLHNTGTGNDGYTF. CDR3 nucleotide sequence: TGCGCCAGCAGCTTGCACAATACCGGGACAGGAAACGATGGCTACACCTTC.

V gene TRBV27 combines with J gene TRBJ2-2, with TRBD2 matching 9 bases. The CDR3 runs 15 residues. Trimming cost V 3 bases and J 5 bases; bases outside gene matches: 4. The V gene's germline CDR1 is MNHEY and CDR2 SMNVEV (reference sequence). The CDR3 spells CASSLRGGSTGELFF. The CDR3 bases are TGTGCCAGCAGTTTGCGGGGGGGTTCGACCGGGGAGCTGTTTTTT.

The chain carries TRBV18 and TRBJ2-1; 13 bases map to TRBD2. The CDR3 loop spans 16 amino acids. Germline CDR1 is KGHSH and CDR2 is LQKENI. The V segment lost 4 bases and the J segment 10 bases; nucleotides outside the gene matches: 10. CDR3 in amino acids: CASSLGTSGAPGEQFF. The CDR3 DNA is TGTGCCAGCTCACTTGGGACTAGCGGGGCACCCGGGGAGCAGTTCTTC.

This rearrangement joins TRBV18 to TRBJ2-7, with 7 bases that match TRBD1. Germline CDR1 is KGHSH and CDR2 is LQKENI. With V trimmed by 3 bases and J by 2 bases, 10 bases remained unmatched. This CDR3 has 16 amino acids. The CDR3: CASSPRLPGQTYEQYF. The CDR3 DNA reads TGTGCCAGCTCACCGAGACTTCCGGGACAGACCTACGAGCAGTACTTC.

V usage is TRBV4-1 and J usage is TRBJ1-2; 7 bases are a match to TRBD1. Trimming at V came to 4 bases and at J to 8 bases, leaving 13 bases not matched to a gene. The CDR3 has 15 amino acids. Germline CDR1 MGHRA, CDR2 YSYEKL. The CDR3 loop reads CASSRTTGKVDGYTF. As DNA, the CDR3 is TGCGCCAGCAGCCGGACGACAGGGAAGGTCGACGGCTACACCTTC.

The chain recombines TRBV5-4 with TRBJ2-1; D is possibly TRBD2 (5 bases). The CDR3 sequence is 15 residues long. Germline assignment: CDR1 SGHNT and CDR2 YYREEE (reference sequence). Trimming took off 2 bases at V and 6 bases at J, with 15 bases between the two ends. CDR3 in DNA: TGTGCCAGCAGCTTTCCAGGCGGGTCAGGCAATGAGCAGTTCTTC. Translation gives CASSFPGGSGNEQFF.

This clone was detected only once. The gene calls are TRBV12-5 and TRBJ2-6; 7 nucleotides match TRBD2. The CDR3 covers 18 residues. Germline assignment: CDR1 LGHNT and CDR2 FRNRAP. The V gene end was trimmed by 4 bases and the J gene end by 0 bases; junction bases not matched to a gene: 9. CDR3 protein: CASGWSGRGNSGANVLTF. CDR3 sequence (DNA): TGTGCTAGTGGTTGGTCTGGGCGGGGGAACTCTGGGGCCAACGTCCTGACTTTC.

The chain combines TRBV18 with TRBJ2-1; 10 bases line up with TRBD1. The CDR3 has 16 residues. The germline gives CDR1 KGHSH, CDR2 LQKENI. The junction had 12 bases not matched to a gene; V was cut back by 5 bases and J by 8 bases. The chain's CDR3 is CASSSEFGTGVDEQFF. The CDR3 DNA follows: TGTGCCAGCTCATCTGAATTCGGGACAGGGGTCGATGAGCAGTTCTTC.

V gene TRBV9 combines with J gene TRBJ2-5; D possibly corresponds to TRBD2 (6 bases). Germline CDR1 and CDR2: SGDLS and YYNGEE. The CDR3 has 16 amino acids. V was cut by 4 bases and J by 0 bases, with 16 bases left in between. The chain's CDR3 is CASSPMGGGYQETQYF. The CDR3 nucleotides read TGTGCCAGCAGCCCAATGGGTGGGGGGTACCAAGAGACCCAGTACTTC.

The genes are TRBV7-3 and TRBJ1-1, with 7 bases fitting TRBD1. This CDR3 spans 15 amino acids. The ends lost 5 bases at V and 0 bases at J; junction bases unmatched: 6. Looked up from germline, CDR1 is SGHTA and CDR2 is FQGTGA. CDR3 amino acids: CASSPQGGMNTEAFF. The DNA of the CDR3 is TGTGCCAGCAGCCCTCAGGGGGGAATGAACACTGAAGCTTTCTTT.

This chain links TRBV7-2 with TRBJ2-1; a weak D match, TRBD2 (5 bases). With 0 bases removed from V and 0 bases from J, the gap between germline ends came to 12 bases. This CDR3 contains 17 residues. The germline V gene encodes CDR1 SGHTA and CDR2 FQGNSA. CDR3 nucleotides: TGTGCCAGCAGCTTAGCGCACGGACTGAGCTCCTACAATGAGCAGTTCTTC. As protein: CASSLAHGLSSYNEQFF. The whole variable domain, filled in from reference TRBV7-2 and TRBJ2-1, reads GAGVSQSPSNKVTEKGKDVELRCDPISGHTALYWYRQSLGQGLEFLIYFQGNSAPDKSGLPSDRFSAERTGGSVSTLTIQRTQQEDSAVYLCASSLAHGLSSYNEQFFGPGTRLTVL.

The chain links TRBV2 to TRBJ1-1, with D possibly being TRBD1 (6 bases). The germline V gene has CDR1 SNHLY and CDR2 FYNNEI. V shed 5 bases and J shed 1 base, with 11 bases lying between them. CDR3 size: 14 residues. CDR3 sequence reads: CASSSGTRNTEAFF. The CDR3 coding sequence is TGTGCCAGCAGTTCCGGGACAAGGAACACTGAAGCTTTCTTT.

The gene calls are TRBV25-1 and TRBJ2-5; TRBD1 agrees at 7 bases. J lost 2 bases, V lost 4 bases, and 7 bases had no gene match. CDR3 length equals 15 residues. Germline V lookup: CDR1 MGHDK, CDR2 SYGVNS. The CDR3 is CASSGIGTAQETQYF. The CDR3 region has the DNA TGTGCCAGCAGTGGGATCGGGACAGCACAAGAGACCCAGTACTTC.

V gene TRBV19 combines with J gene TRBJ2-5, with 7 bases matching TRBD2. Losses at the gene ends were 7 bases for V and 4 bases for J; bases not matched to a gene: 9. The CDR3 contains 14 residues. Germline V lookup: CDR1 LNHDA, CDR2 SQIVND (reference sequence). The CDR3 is CASTPAGVRETQYF. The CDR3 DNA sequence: TGTGCCAGTACCCCCGCGGGGGTACGAGAGACCCAGTACTTC.

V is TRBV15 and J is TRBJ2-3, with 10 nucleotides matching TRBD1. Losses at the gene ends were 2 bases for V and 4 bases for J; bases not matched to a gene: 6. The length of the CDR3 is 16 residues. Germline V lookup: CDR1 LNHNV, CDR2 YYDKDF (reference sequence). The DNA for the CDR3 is TGTGCCACCAGCAGAACCGGACAGGGGGAAGCAGATACGCAGTATTTT. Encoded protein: CATSRTGQGEADTQYF. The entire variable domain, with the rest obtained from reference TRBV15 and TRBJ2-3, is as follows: DAMVIQNPRYQVTQFGKPVTLSCSQTLNHNVMYWYQQKSSQAPKLLFHYYDKDFNNEADTPDNFQSRRPNTSFCFLDIRSPGLGDTAMYLCATSRTGQGEADTQYFGPGTRLTVL.

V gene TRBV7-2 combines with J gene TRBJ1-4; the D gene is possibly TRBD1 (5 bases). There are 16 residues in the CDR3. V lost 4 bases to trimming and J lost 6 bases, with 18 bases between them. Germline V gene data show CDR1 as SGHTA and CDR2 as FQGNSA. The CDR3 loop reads CASSYYGIGGDEKLFF. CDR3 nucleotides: TGTGCCAGCAGCTACTATGGCATCGGGGGGGATGAAAAACTGTTTTTT.

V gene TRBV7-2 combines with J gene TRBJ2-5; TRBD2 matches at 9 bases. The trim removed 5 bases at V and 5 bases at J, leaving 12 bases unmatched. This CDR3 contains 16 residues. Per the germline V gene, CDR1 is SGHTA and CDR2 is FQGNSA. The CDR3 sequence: CASSLQGAGGRETQYF. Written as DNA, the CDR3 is TGTGCCAGCAGCCTCCAAGGGGCGGGGGGGCGGGAGACCCAGTACTTC.

The CDR3 sequence: CASSYLGGGNTDTQYF. DNA for the CDR3: TGTGCCAGCAGTTATTTAGGGGGGGGAAACACAGATACGCAGTATTTT. The V and J genes are TRBV6-5 and TRBJ2-3; perhaps TRBD2 as D (7 bases). CDR3 length equals 16 residues. V lost 3 bases and J lost 2, with 15 bases in between. From germline, CDR1 is MNHEY and CDR2 SVGAGI.

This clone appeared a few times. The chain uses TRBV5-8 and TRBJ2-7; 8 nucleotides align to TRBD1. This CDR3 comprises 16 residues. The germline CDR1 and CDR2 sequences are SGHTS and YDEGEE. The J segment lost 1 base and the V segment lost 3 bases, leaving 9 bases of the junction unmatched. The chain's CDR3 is CASSSGQGKGSYEQYF. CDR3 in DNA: TGTGCCAGCAGCTCCGGACAGGGCAAGGGATCCTACGAGCAGTACTTC.

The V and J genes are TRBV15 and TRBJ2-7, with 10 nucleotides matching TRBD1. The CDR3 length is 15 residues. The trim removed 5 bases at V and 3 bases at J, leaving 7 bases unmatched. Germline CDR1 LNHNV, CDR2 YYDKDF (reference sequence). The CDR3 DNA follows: TGTGCCACCAGCCCCGGACAGGGGGAGGGCTACGAGCAGTACTTC. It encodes CATSPGQGEGYEQYF.